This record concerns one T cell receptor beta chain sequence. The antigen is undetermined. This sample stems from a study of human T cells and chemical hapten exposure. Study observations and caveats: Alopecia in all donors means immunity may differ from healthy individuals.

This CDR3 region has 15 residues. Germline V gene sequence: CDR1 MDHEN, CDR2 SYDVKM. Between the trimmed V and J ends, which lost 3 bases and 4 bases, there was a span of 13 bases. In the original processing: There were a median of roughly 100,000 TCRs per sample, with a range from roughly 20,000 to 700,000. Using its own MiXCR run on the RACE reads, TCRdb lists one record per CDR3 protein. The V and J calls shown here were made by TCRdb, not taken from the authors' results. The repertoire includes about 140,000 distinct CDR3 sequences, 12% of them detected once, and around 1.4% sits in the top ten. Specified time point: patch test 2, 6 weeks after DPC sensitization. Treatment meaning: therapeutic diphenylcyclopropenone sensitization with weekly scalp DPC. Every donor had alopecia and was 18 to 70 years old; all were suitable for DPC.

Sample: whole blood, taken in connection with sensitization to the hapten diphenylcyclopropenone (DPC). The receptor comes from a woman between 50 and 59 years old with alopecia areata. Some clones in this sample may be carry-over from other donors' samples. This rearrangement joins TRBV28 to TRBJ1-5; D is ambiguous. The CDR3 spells CASSFPLGLNQPQHF. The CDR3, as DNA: TGTGCCAGCAGTTTCCCCTTGGGCCTTAATCAGCCCCAGCATTTT. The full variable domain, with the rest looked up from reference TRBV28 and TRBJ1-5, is DVKVTQSSRYLVKRTGEKVFLECVQDMDHENMFWYRQDPGLGLRLIYFSYDVKMKEKGDIPEGYSVSREKKERFSLILESASTNQTSMYLCASSFPLGLNQPQHFGDGTRLSIL.